One sample yielded the 4 T cell receptor beta chains listed below, sequenced in a study of T cells in tuberculosis. Time point described: new active TB diagnosis, blood taken before or within 7 days of starting treatment. TCRdb's table, derived via immunoSEQ multiplex PCR, lists solely in-frame clones and lacks some. The sample has about 30,000 clones; 80% to 95% are singletons. The sample was PBMCs, taken at tuberculosis diagnosis. These receptor sequences come from an adult with tuberculosis.

The rearrangement joins TRBV4-2 to TRBJ1-4; D remains unclear. Germline V gene lookup returns CDR1 LGHNA and CDR2 YNFKEQ. The CDR3 spans 12 residues. Trimming removed 4 bases at V and 8 bases at J, with 8 bases between. DNA for the CDR3: TGTGCCAGCAGCCCCCACAGAGAAAAACTGTTTTTT. It yields the protein CASSPHREKLFF.

V gene TRBV10-2 combines with J gene TRBJ1-5, with TRBD1 matching 8 bases. V shed 3 bases and J 5 bases; nucleotides not matched to a gene: 15. Germline loops: CDR1 WSHSY, CDR2 SAAADI. The CDR3 totals 18 residues. The CDR3 reads CASSDMGTGPRTDQPQHF. CDR3 nucleotides: TGCGCCAGCAGTGATATGGGGACAGGTCCAAGGACCGATCAGCCCCAGCATTTT.

The V call is TRBV5-1, the J call TRBJ2-3; 8 nucleotides align to TRBD1. V shed 3 bases and J 5 bases; nucleotides not matched to a gene: 5. The CDR3 contains 14 residues. CDR1 is SGHRS and CDR2 is YFSETQ in the germline V gene. The CDR3 protein is CASSSQGAGDTQYF. For the CDR3, the DNA is TGCGCCAGCAGCTCCCAGGGGGCGGGAGATACGCAGTATTTT.

The chain joins TRBV19 to TRBJ2-5; tentative D call: TRBD2 (5 bases). The germline gives CDR1 LNHDA, CDR2 SQIVND (reference sequence). This CDR3 contains 15 residues. Trimming shortened V by 0 bases and J by 2 bases, and 10 bases separated the two germline ends. CDR3 sequence reads: CASSIEPAVQETQYF. CDR3 nucleotide sequence: TGTGCCAGTAGTATAGAGCCAGCGGTACAAGAGACCCAGTACTTC.